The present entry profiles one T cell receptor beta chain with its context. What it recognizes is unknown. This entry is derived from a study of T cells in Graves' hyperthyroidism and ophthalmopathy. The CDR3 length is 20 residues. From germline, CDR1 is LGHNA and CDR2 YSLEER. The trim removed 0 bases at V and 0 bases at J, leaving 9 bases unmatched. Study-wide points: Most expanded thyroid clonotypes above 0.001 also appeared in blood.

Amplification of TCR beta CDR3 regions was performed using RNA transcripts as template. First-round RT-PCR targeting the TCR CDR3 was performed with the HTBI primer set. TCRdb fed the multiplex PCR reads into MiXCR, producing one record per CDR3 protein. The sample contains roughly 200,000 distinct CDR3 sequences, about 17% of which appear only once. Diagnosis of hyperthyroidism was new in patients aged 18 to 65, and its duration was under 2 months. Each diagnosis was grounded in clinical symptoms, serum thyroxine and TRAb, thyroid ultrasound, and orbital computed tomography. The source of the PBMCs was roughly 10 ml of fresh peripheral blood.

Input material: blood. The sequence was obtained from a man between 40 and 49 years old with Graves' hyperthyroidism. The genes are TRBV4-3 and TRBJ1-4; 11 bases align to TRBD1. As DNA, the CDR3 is TGCGCCAGCAGCCAAGATTGGATCCGGGGACAGGGGGCAACTAATGAAAAACTGTTTTTT. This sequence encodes CASSQDWIRGQGATNEKLFF.